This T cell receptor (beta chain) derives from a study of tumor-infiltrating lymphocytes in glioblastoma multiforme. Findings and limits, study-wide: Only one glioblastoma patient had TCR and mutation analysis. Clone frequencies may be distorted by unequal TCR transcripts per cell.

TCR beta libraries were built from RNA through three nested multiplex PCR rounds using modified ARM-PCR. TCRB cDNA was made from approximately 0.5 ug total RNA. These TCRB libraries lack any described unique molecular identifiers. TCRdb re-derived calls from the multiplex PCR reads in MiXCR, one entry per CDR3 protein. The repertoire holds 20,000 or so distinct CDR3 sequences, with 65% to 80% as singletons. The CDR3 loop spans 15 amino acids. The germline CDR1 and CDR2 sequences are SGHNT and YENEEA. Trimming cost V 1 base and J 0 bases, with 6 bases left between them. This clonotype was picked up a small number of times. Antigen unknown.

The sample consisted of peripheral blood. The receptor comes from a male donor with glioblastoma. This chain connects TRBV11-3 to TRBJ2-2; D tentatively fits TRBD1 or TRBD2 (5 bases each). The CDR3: CASSLGGTNTGELFF. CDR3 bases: TGTGCCAGCAGCTTAGGGGGGACGAACACCGGGGAGCTGTTTTTT. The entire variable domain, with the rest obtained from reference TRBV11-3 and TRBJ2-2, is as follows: EAGVVQSPRYKIIEKKQPVAFWCNPISGHNTLYWYLQNLGQGPELLIRYENEEAVDDSQLPKDRFSAERLKGVDSTLKIQPAELGDSAVYLCASSLGGTNTGELFFGEGSRLTVL.